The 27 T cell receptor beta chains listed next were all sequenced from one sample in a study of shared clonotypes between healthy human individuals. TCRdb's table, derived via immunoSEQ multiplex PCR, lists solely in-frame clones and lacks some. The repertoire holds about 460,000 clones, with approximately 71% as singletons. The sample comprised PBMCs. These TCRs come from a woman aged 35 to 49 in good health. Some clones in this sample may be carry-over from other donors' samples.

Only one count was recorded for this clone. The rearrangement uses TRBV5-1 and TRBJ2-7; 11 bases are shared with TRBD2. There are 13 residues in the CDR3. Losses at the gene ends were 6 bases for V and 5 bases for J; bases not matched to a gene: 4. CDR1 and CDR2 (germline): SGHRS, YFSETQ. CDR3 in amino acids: CASKVAGGDEQYF. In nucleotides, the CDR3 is TGCGCCAGCAAAGTAGCGGGAGGGGACGAGCAGTACTTC. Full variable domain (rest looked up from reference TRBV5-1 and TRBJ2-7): KAGVTQTPRYLIKTRGQQVTLSCSPISGHRSVSWYQQTPGQGLQFLFEYFSETQRNKGNFPGRFSGRQFSNSRSEMNVSTLELGDSALYLCASKVAGGDEQYFGPGTRLTVT.

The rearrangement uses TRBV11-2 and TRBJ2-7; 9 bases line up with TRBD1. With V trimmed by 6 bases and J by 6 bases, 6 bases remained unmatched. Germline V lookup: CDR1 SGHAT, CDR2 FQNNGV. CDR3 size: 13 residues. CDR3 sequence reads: CASRSGTGFEQYF. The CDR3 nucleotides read TGTGCCAGCAGATCCGGGACAGGGTTCGAGCAGTACTTC.

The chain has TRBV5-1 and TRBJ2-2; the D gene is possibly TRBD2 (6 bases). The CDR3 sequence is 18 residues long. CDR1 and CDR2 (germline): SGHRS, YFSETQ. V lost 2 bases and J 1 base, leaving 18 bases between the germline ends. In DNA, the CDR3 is TGCGCCAGCAGCTTTTACGGTAGCGGAGTGGGGAACACCGGGGAGCTGTTTTTT. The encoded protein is CASSFYGSGVGNTGELFF.

This CDR3 reads CATQDRNFQETQYF. CDR3 DNA sequence: TGTGCCACACAGGACAGGAATTTCCAAGAGACCCAGTACTTC. This chain uses TRBV6-5 with TRBJ2-5; TRBD1 matches at 7 bases. The CDR3 has 14 amino acids. V trimming: 10 bases; J trimming: 1 base; junction bases outside the gene matches: 9. Germline assignment: CDR1 MNHEY and CDR2 SVGAGI.

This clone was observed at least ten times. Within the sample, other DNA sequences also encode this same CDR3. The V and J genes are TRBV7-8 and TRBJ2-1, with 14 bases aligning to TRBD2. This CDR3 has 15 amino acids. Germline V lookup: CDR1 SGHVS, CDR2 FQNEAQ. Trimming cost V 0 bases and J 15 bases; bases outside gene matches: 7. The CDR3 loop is CASSLARLAGGPPFF. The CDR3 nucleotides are TGTGCCAGCAGCTTAGCCAGACTAGCGGGAGGGCCGCCGTTCTTC.

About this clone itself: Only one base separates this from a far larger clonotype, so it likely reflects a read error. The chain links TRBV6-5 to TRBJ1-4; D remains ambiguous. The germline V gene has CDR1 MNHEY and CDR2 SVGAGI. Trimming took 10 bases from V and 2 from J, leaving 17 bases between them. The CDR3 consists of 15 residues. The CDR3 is CANSQLYVTNEKLFF. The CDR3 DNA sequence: TGTGCCAACTCACAGTTATATGTCACTAATGAAAAACTGTTTTTT.

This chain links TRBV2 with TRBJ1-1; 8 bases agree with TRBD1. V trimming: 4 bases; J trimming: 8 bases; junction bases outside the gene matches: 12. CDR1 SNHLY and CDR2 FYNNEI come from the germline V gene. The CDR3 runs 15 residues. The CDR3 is CASSAYRGKVTEAFF. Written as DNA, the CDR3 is TGTGCCAGCAGTGCCTACAGGGGGAAAGTGACGGAAGCTTTCTTT.

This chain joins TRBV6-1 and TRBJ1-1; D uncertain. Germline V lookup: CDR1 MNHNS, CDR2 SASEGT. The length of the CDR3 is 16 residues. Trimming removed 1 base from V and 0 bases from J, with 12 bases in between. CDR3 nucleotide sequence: TGTGCCAGCAGTGAAGGGCGAGTGCCCATGAACACTGAAGCTTTCTTT. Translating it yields CASSEGRVPMNTEAFF.

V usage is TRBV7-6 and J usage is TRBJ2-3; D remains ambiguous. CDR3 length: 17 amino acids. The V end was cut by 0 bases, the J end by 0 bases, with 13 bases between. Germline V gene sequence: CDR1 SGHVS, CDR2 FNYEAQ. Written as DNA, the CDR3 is TGTGCCAGCAGCTTAGCAGGAATAGATCCTAGCACAGATACGCAGTATTTT. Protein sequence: CASSLAGIDPSTDTQYF.

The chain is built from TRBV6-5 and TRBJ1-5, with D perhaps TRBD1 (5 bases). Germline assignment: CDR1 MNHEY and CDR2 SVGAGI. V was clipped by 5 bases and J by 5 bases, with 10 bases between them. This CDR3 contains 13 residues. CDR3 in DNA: TGTGCCAGCAGTGCAGGGACCGATCAGCCCCAGCATTTT. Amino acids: CASSAGTDQPQHF.

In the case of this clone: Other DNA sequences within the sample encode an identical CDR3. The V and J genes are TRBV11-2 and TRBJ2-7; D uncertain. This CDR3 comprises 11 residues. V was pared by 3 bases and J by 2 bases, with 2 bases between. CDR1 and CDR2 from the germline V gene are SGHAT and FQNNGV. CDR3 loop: CASSLTYEQYF. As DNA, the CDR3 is TGTGCCAGCAGCTTGACCTACGAGCAGTACTTC.

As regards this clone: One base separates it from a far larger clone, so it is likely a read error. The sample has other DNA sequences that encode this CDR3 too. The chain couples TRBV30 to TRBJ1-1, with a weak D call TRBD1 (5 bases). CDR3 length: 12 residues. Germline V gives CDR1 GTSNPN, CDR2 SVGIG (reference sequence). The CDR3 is CAWKRGSTEAFF. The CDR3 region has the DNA TGTGCCTGGAAGCGGGGGTCCACTGAAGCTTTCTTC.

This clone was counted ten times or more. CDR3 in DNA: TGTGCCAGCAGTTTCCCGACAGGGGCGGGCACTGAAGCTTTCTTT. Residues: CASSFPTGAGTEAFF. This chain joins TRBV28 and TRBJ1-1; 8 bases align to TRBD1. This CDR3 has 15 amino acids. Trimming removed 3 bases from V and 4 bases from J; junction bases left unmatched: 7. Per the germline V gene, CDR1 is MDHEN and CDR2 is SYDVKM. Supplemented by reference TRBV28 and TRBJ1-1, the full variable domain reads DVKVTQSSRYLVKRTGEKVFLECVQDMDHENMFWYRQDPGLGLRLIYFSYDVKMKEKGDIPEGYSVSREKKERFSLILESASTNQTSMYLCASSFPTGAGTEAFFGQGTRLTVV.

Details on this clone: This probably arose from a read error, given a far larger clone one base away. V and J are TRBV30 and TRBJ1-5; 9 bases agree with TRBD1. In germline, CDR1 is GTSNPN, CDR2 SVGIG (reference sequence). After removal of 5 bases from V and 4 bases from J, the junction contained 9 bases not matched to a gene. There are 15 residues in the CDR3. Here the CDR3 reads CAWGRQGGPNQPQHF. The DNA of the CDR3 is TGTGCCTGGGGTAGACAGGGGGGGCCGAATCAGCCCCAGCATTTT.

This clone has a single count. The CDR3: CAWSDDSYGYTF. CDR3 nucleotide sequence: TGTGCCTGGAGTGATGACAGCTATGGCTACACCTTC. The V call is TRBV30, the J call TRBJ1-2, with D possibly matching TRBD1 (5 bases). The ends were cut back, 1 base at V and 4 bases at J, with 7 bases in the middle. Per germline, CDR1 GTSNPN and CDR2 SVGIG (reference sequence). CDR3 length: 12 amino acids.

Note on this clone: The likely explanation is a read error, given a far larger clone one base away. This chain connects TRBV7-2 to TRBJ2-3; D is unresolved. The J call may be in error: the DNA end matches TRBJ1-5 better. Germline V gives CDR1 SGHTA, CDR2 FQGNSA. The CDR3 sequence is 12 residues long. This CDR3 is CASSSASDTQHF. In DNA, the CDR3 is TGTGCCAGCAGCTCGGCTTCAGATACGCAGCATTTT.

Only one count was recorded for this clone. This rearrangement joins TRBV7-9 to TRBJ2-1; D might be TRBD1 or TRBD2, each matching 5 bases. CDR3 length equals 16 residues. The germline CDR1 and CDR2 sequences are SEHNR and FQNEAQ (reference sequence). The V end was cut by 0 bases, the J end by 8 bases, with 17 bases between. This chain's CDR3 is CASSLATGAYSDEQFF. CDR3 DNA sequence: TGTGCCAGCAGCTTAGCAACCGGGGCCTACAGCGATGAGCAGTTCTTC.

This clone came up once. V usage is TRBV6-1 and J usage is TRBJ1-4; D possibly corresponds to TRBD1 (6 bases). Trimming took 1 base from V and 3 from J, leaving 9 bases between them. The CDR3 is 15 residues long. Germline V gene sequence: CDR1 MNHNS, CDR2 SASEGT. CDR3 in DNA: TGTGCCAGCAGTGAAGGGGCAGGGGCTAATGAAAAACTGTTTTTT. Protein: CASSEGAGANEKLFF.

The CDR3 region has the DNA TGTGCCAGCAGTATGGACGGGAACACCGGGGAGCTGTTTTTT. It translates to CASSMDGNTGELFF. J is TRBJ2-2 and V is TRBV2; D remains unclear. V was shortened by 5 bases and J by 1 base, with 8 bases between the two germline ends. CDR3 length: 14 residues. Germline loops: CDR1 SNHLY, CDR2 FYNNEI.

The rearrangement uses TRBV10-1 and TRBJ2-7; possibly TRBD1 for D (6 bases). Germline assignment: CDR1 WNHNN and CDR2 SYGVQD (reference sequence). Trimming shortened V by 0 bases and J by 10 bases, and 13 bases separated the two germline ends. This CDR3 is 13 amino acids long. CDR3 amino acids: CASSESRVGAQYF. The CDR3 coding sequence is TGCGCCAGCAGTGAGTCGAGGGTGGGGGCACAGTACTTC.

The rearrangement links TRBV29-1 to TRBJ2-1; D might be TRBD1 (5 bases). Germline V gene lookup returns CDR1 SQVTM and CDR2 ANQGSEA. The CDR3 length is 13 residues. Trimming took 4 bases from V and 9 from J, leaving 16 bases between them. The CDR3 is CSVASAGRAEQFF. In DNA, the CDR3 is TGCAGCGTTGCCTCGGCAGGGCGTGCTGAGCAGTTCTTC.

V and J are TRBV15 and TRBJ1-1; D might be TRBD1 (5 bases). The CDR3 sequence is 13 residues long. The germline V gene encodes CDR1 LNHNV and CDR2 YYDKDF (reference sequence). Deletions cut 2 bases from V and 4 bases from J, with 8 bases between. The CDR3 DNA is TGTGCCACCAGCAGACACCAGGGCACTGAAGCTTTCTTT. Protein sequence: CATSRHQGTEAFF.

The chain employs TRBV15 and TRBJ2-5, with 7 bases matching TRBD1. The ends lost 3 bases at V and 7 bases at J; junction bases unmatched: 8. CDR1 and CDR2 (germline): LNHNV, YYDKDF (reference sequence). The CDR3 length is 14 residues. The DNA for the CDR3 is TGTGCCACCAGCAGTGACAGGGCCCGGGCGACCCAGTACTTC. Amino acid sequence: CATSSDRARATQYF.

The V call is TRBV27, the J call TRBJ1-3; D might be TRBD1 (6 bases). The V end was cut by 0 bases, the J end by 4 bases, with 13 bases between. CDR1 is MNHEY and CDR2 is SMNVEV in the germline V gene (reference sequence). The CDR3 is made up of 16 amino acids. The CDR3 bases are TGTGCCAGCAGTTTATCGGGGGGGGCAGGGGGAAACACCATATATTTT. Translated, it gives CASSLSGGAGGNTIYF.

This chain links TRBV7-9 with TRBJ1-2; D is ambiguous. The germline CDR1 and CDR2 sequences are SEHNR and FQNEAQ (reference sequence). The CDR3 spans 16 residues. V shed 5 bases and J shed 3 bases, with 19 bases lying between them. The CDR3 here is CASSGRSAGSYYGYTF. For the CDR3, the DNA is TGTGCCAGCAGCGGGAGATCGGCAGGCTCCTACTATGGCTACACCTTC.

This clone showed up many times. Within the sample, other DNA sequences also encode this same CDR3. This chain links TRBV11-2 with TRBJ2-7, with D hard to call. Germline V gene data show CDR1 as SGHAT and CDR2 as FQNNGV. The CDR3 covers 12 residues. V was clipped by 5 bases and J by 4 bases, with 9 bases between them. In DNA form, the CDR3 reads TGTGCCAGCAGCCGGTGGGGTTACGAGCAGTACTTC. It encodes CASSRWGYEQYF.

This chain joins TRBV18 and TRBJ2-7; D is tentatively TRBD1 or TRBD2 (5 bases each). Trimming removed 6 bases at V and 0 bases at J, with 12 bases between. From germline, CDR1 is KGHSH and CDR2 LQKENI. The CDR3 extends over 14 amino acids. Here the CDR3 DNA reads TGTGCCAGCTCGCCGGGGCTTGCCTCCTACGAGCAGTACTTC. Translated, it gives CASSPGLASYEQYF.